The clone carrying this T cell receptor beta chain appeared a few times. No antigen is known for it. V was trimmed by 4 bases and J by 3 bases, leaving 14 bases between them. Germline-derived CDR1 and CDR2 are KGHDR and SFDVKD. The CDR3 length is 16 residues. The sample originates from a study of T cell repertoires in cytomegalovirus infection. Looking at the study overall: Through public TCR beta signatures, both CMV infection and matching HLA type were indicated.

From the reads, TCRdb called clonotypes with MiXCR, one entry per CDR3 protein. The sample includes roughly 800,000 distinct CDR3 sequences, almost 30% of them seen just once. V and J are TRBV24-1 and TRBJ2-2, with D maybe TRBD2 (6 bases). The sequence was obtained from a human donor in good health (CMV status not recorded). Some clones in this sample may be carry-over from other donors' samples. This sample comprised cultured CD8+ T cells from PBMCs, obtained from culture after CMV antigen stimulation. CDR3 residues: CATSEGLAGDTGELFF. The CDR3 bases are TGTGCCACCAGTGAGGGACTGGCAGGTGACACCGGGGAGCTGTTTTTT.